The T cell receptor (beta chain) under discussion was sequenced for a study of beta chain features in type 1 diabetes listed by TCRdb under 2018. About the study as a whole: Mean age, gender distribution, total cell number and subset yield did not differ between patients and healthy donors. Across all samples, around 100 million sorted cells were examined, and cell number per subset correlated strongly with RNA yield. The study compared the TCRB repertoires of sorted circulating CD4+ T cell subsets in recently diagnosed type 1 diabetes patients with those in matched healthy donors. Naive and central memory subsets were obtained from all 30 or so donors, but regulatory and stem cell-like memory subsets were isolated from only 8 patients and roughly eight healthy donors. Summary of the overall study and its limitations: Sequencing cDNA rather than genomic DNA could over-represent highly expressing activated cells, although activation and CD3 levels did not differ between groups. Naive, central memory and regulatory TCRB repertoires appeared to be more similar among patients than among healthy donors. HLA sub-analyses involved small numbers of individuals, so any influence of HLA type on TCRB rearrangement remained unresolved. A moderate but significant shortening of TCRB CDR3 length was observed in type 1 diabetes patients in all four CD4+ subsets. PCR may preferentially amplify shorter templates, but because patient and control samples were amplified and corrected together, any resulting skew would affect both groups equally. At VDJ recombination sites, patients with type 1 diabetes made fewer insertions and deleted more nucleotides, a pattern implying thymic rearrangement abnormalities.

Each donor gave one peripheral blood draw, approximately 110 mL on average, collected into heparinised tubes. A BD FACSAria II and a panel including CD45RO, CCR7, CD25, CD127, CD95 and CD27 were used to sort naive, central memory, regulatory and stem cell-like memory CD4+ T cells. Purity was above 95% for every sorted population. PBMCs were isolated right away by Lymphoprep density gradient centrifugation and were stained directly, without culture. So that batch effects would be minimized, each experiment stained and sorted samples in pairs, pairing one healthy donor with one patient. A word on this clone: The antigen it recognizes is unknown. No quality values exist for individual bases; no much larger clone is one base distant.

From a lookup of the germline V gene, CDR1 and CDR2 are SGDLS and YYNGEE. CDR3 length: 16 amino acids, cysteine to phenylalanine. Only the CDR3 DNA is retained, 48 bases long and in frame from the first base. The germline V and J ends show losses of 10 bases and 7 bases respectively, and no gene match explains 17 bases of the junction. All of the isolated RNA was reverse transcribed with the High Capacity cDNA Reverse Transcription Kit, so expressed TCRB transcripts were sequenced. Deep immunoSEQ sequencing was applied to naive, central memory and regulatory T cell samples, giving an average of roughly 3.5 million total reads per sample. Sorted cells were lysed in RLT buffer and RNA was extracted with DNase-treated RNeasy Micro or Mini kits, depending on cell number. To prevent cross-contamination, every cell subset was processed on its own, while patient and healthy donor samples were processed together. TCRB sequences were amplified from cDNA with the immunoSEQ multiplex PCR, producing 87-bp fragments spanning the CDR3 region. The amplicons were sequenced using the Illumina HiSeq platform. In the authors' own workflow: PCR bias was corrected computationally using synthetic template baselines, and reads within Hamming distance 2 were collapsed, with unmergeable singletons discarded. Reads were aligned against IMGT so that V, D and J genes, CDR3 length and insertions or deletions at six rearrangement sites could be assigned. Within each subset, clonotype counts were normalized to sorted cell number, after which true diversity and Gini coefficients were computed with the tcR R package. The overlap coefficient, calculated on TCRB nucleotide sequences, was used to quantify repertoire sharing. Out-of-frame TCRB sequences from naive cells were analyzed as a proxy for the pre-selection repertoire. TCRdb re-hosts the immuneACCESS table, in-frame sequences only. Its copies lack some clones; in the studies checked, an unresolved V gene accounts for under half of them, and the cause for the rest is not known. Clonal size and the V and J genes are those of that table, whereas D and trimming came from the DNA. Here the sample has about 370,000 clones; around 15% occur a single time. The ten largest make up 0.019% of the sample.

Sequencing was carried out using naive CD4+ T cells from blood. The cell subset or site label, read with the paper, signifies: true naive CD4+ T cells. The rearranged chain carries TRBV9 and TRBJ2-2, and 9 junctional nucleotides match TRBD1. This TCR was recovered from a woman aged 18-29 years in good health. The CDR3 loop reads CASSGGTGSVIGELFF. At the DNA level, the sequence is TGTGCCTCCTCCGGGGGGACAGGGTCTGTTATCGGGGAGCTGTTTTTT.